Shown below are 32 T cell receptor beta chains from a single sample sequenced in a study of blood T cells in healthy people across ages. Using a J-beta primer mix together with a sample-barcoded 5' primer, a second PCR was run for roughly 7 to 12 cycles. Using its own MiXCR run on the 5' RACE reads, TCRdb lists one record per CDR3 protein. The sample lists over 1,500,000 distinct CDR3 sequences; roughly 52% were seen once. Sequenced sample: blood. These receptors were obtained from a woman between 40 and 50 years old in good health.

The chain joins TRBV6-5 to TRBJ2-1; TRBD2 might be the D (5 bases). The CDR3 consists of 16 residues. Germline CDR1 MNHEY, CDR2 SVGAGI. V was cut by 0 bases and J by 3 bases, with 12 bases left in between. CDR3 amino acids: CASSYSRVPSYNEQFF. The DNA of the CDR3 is TGTGCCAGCAGTTACTCGAGGGTTCCAAGCTACAATGAGCAGTTCTTC.

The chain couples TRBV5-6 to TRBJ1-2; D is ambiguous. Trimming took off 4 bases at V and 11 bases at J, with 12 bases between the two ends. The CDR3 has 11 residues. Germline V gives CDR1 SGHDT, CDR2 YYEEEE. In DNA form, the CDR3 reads TGTGCCAGCAGCCGGATCGGGTTTTACACCTTC. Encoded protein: CASSRIGFYTF.

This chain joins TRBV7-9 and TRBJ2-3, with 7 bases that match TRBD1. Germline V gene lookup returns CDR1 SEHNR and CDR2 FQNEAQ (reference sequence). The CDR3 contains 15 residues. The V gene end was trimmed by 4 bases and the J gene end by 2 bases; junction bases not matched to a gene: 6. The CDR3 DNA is TGTGCCAGCAGCTCTAGGACAGGCTTCACAGATACGCAGTATTTT. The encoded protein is CASSSRTGFTDTQYF.

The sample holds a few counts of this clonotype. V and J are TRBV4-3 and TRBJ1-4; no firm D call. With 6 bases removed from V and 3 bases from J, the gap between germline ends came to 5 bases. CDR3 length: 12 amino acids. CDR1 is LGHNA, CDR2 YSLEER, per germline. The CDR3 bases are TGCGCCAGCAGTTCCTCTAATGAAAAACTGTTTTTT. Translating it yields CASSSSNEKLFF.

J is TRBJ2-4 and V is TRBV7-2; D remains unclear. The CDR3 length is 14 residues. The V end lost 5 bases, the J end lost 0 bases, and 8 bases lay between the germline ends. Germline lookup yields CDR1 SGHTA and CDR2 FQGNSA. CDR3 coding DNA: TGTGCCAGCAGCGCGACTCAAGCCAAAAACATTCAGTACTTC. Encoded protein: CASSATQAKNIQYF.

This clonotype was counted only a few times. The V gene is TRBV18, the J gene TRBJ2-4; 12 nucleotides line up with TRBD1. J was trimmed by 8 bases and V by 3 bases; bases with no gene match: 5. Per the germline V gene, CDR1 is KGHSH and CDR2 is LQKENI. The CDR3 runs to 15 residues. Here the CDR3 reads CASSPGQGAFDIQYF. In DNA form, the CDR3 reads TGTGCCAGCTCACCGGGACAGGGGGCGTTTGACATTCAGTACTTC.

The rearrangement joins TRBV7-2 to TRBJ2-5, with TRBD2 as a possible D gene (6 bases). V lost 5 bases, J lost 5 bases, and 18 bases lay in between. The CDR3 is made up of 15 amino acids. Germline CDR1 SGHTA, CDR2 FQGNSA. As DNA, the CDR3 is TGTGCCAGCAGCGAACAAACGGGGGTGAGGGAGACCCAGTACTTC. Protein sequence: CASSEQTGVRETQYF.

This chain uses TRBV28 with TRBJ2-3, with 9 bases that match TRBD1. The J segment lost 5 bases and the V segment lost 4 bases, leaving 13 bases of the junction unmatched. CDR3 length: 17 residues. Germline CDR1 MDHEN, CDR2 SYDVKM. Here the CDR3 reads CASSYLLTGGNVDTQYF. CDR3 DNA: TGTGCCAGCAGTTACCTTCTGACAGGGGGTAATGTAGATACGCAGTATTTT. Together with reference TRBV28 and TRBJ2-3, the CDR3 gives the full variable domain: DVKVTQSSRYLVKRTGEKVFLECVQDMDHENMFWYRQDPGLGLRLIYFSYDVKMKEKGDIPEGYSVSREKKERFSLILESASTNQTSMYLCASSYLLTGGNVDTQYFGPGTRLTVL.

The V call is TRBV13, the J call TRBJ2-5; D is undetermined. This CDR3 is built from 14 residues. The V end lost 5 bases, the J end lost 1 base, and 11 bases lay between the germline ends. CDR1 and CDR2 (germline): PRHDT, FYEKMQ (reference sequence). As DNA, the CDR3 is TGTGCCAGCAGCCCACCCCCGGCCCAAGAGACCCAGTACTTC. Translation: CASSPPPAQETQYF.

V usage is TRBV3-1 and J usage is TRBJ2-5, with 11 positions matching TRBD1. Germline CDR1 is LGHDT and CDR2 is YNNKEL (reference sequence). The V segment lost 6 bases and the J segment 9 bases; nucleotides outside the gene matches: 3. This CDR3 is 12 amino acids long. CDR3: CASREGQGAQYF. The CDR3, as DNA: TGTGCCAGCAGGGAGGGACAGGGGGCCCAGTACTTC.

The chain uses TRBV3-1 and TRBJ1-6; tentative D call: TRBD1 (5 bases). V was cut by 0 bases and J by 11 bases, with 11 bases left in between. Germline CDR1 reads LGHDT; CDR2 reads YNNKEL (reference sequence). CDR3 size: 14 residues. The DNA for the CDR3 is TGTGCCAGCAGCCAAGATCAGGGTCTGGCACCCCTCCACTTT. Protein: CASSQDQGLAPLHF.

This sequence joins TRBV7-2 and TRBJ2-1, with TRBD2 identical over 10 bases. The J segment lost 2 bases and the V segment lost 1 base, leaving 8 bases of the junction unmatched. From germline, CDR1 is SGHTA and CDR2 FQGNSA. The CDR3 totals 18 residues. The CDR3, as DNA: TGTGCCAGCAGCTTAGAACTAGCGGGATCTTCCACCTACAATGAGCAGTTCTTC. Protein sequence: CASSLELAGSSTYNEQFF.

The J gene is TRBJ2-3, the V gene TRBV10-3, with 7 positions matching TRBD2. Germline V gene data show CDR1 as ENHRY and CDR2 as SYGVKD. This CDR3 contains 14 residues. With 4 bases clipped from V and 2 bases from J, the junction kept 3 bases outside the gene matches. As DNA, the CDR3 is TGTGCCATCAGTGGTGGGACTAACACAGATACGCAGTATTTT. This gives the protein CAISGGTNTDTQYF.

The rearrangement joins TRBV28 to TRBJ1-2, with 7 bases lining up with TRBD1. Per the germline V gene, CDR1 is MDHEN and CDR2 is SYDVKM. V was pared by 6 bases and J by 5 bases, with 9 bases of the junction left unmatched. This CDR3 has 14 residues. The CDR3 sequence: CASRSTGKGYGYTF. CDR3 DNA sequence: TGTGCCAGCAGGTCGACAGGGAAGGGGTATGGCTACACCTTC.

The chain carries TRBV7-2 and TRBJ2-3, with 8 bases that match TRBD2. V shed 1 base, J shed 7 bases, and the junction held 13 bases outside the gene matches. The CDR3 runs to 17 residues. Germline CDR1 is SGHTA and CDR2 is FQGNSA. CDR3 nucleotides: TGTGCCAGCAGCTTAGGAGGAGTGGGGACTAGTGTTCATACGCAGTATTTT. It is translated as CASSLGGVGTSVHTQYF.

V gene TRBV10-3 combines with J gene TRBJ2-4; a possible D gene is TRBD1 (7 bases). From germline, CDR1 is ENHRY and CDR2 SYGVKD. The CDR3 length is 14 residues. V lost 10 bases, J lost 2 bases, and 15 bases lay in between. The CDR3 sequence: CASGDSLSKNIQYF. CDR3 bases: TGTGCCAGCGGGGACAGCCTCTCCAAAAACATTCAGTACTTC.

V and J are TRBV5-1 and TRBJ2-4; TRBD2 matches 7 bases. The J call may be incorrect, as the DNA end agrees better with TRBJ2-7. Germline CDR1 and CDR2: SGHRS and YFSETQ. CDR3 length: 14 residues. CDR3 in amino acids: CASSLGVGLGEQYF. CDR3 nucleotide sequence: TGCGCCAGCAGCTTGGGGGTCGGACTAGGCGAGCAGTACTTC.

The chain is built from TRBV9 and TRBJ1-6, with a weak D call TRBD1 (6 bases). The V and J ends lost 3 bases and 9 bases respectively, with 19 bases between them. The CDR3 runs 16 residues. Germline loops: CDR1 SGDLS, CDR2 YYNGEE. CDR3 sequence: CASSDRSGATGSPLHF. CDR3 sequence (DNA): TGTGCCAGCAGCGATCGTTCAGGGGCTACGGGTTCACCCCTCCACTTT.

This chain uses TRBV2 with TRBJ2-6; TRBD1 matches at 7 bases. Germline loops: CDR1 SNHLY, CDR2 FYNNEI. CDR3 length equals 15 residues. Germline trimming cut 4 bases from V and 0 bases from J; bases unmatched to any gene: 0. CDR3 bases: TGTGCCAGCAGTGGACAGGGCTCTGGGGCCAACGTCCTGACTTTC. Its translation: CASSGQGSGANVLTF.

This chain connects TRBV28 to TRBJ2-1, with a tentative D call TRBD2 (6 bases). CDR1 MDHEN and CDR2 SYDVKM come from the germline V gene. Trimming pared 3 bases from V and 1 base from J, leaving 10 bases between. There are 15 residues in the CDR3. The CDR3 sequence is CASSFPGVSYNEQFF. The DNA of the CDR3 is TGTGCCAGCAGTTTTCCGGGGGTTTCCTACAATGAGCAGTTCTTC. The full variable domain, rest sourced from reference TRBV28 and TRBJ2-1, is DVKVTQSSRYLVKRTGEKVFLECVQDMDHENMFWYRQDPGLGLRLIYFSYDVKMKEKGDIPEGYSVSREKKERFSLILESASTNQTSMYLCASSFPGVSYNEQFFGPGTRLTVL.

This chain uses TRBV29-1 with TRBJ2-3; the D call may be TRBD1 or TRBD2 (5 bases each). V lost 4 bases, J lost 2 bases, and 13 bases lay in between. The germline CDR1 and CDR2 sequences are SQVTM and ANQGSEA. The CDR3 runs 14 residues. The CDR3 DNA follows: TGCAGCGTTGCGGGGACGGCTTTCACAGATACGCAGTATTTT. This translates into CSVAGTAFTDTQYF.

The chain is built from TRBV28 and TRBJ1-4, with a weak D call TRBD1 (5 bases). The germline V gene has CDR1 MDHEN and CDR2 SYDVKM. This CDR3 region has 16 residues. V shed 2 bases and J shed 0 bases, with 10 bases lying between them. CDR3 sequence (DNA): TGTGCCAGCAGTTTACGGGGCCCCGCAACTAATGAAAAACTGTTTTTT. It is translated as CASSLRGPATNEKLFF.

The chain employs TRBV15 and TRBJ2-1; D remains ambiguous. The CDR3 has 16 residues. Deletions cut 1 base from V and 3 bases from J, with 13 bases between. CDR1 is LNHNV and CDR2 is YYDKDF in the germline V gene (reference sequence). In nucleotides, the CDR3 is TGTGCCACCAGCAGAGCCGGTTTGGGCCTCTACAATGAGCAGTTCTTC. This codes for CATSRAGLGLYNEQFF.

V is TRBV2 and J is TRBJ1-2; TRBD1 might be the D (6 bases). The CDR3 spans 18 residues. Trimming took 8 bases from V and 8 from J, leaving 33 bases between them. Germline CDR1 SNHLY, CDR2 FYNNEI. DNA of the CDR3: TGTGCCAGCTTTGGGGATAAGTTGTCGGGGGGCCGTAGTGGAGGCTACACCTTC. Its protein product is CASFGDKLSGGRSGGYTF.

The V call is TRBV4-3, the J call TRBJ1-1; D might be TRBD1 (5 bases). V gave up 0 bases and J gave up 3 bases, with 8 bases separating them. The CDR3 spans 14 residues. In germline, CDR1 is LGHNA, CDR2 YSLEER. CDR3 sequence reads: CASSQDPGDTEAFF. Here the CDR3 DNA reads TGCGCCAGCAGCCAAGATCCGGGGGACACTGAAGCTTTCTTT.

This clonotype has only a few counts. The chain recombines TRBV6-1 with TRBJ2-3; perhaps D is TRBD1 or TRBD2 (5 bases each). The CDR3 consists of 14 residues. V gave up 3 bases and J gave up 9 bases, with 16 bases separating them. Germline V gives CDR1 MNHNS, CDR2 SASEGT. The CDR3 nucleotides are TGTGCCAGCAGTGACTTTCGTGGGGGAAGCACGCAGTATTTT. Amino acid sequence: CASSDFRGGSTQYF.

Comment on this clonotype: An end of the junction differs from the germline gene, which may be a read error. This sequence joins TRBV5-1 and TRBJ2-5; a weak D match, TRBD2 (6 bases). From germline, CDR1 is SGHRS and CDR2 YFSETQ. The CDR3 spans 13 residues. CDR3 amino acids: CASSSQVRESQYF. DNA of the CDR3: TGCGCCAGTAGCTCACAGGTCCGGGAGTCCCAGTACTTC. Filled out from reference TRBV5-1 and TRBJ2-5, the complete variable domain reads KAGVTQTPRYLIKTRGQQVTLSCSPISGHRSVSWYQQTPGQGLQFLFEYFSETQRNKGNFPGRFSGRQFSNSRSEMNVSTLELGDSALYLCASSSQVRESQYFGPGTRLLVL.

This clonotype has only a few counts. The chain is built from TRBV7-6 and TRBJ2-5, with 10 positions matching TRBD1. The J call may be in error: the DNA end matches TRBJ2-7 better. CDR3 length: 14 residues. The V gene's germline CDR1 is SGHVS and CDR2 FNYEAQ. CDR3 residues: CASSLDRGSVEQYF. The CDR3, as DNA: TGTGCCAGCAGCTTGGACAGGGGGTCAGTCGAGCAGTACTTC.

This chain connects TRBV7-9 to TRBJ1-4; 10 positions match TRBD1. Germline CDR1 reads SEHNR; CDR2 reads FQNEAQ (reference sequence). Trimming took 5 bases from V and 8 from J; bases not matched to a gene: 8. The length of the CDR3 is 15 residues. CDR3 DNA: TGTGCCAGCAGCGAACCAGGGACAGGGGTGGAAAAACTGTTTTTT. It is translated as CASSEPGTGVEKLFF.

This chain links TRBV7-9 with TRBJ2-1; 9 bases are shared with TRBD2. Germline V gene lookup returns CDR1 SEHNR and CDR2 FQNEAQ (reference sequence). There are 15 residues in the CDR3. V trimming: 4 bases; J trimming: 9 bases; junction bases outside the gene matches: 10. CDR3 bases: TGTGCCAGCAGCTCTACCAGCGGGGGGAACCTTGAGCAGTTCTTC. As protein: CASSSTSGGNLEQFF.

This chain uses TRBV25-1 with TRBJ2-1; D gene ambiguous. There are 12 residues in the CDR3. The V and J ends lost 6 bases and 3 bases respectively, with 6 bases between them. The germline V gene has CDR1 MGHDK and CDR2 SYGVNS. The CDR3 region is CASRGFYNEQFF. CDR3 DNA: TGTGCCAGCAGGGGGTTCTACAATGAGCAGTTCTTC.

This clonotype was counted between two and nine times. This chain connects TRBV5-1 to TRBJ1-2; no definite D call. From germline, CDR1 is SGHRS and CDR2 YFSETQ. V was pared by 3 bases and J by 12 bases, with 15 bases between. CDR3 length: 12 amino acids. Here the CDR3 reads CASSSDSTVDTF. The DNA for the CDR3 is TGCGCCAGCAGCTCGGACTCTACCGTGGACACCTTC.